This record looks at one T cell receptor beta chain sequence and its context. The target of this receptor is not known. No clone much larger than this one lies a single base away; base qualities are absent. These data originate in a study of siplizumab effects on memory and regulatory T cells (dated 2019 in TCRdb). Turning to the overall study: The study examined how the anti-CD2 antibody siplizumab affects alloreactive T-cell subsets in allogeneic mixed lymphocyte reactions built from human PBMCs. The research as a whole found: In reactions with siplizumab, an average of approximately 70% of mappable alloreactive CD4+ clones were Treg-derived, compared with roughly 26% in control reactions. No functional confirmation was obtained for the suppressive function of proliferating Tregs from siplizumab cultures. Greater diversity appeared to be present in unstimulated naive T cells than in memory T cells, and a substantial contribution to the alloresponse seemed to be made by naive cells. A naive or memory phenotype could not be assigned to roughly 80-96% of proliferating CD4+ or CD8+ clones. Siplizumab significantly lowered the cumulative frequency of alloreactive sequences that could be traced to unstimulated CD4+ memory T cells. Because sequences at frequencies below about 10^-5 were poorly captured, only a minor fraction of alloreactive clones could be mapped back to unstimulated subsets.

V loses 4 bases at its end and J loses 4 bases; junction bases beyond the gene matches: 10. CDR3 length: 17 amino acids, cysteine to phenylalanine. The sequence is cut down to CDR3 DNA, 51 bases in frame from base 1. The germline V gene (reference sequence) specifies SGHNT as CDR1 and YYREEE as CDR2. The protocol used for the library was the immunoSEQ multiplex PCR assay. The deep sequencing platform assayed approximately 10^5 TCR templates per sample. Genomic DNA extracted from sorted T cells was used for TCRbeta CDR3 sequencing. Per the authors' processing: The R programming language was used for clonal analysis of TCRbeta CDR3 data. Comparing unstimulated samples against CFSE-low samples taken after the reaction was how alloreactive CD4+ and CD8+ clones were defined. Regulatory or non-regulatory origin of alloreactive CD4+ clones was assigned by matching sequences to the sorted unstimulated Treg and non-Treg repertoires. The clones in this table, taken by TCRdb from immuneACCESS, are in-frame only. Not every clone is retained; where verified, under half of the shortfall comes from an unresolved V gene, and the cause of the rest is unknown. V and J calls and clone size come straight from that table; D and trimming were deduced from the DNA. Within this sample are some 100,000 clones, with 91% of them counted one time only. The top ten clonotypes cover roughly 2.6% of the sample.

Sorted unstimulated T cells, along with proliferating T cells recovered from mixed lymphocyte reactions, underwent TCRbeta CDR3 sequencing. Fresh whole blood from fewer than twelve HLA-typed healthy donors was used to isolate PBMCs. Sequences were obtained from CD4+ T cells sorted from blood. The sequence joins TRBV5-4 to TRBJ2-1, with 11 central nucleotides matching TRBD2. The TCR comes from a human donor in good health. Some clones in this sample may be carry-over from other donors' samples. The nucleotide sequence reads as follows: TGTGCCAGCAGCGACCGGACAGGGACTAGCGGATACAATGAGCAGTTCTTC. This codes for CASSDRTGTSGYNEQFF. Supplemented by the reference TRBV5-4 and TRBJ2-1 proteins around the CDR3, the complete variable domain is ETGVTQSPTHLIKTRGQQVTLRCSSQSGHNTVSWYQQALGQGPQFIFQYYREEENGRGNFPPRFSGLQFPNYSSELNVNALELDDSALYLCASSDRTGTSGYNEQFFGPGTRLTVL.